This TCR beta chain appears in the sequencing data of a study of T cell clones after liver transplantation. As for the study in general: Post-transplant blood was tracked for graft-donor-reactive T cell clones identified in a pre-transplant mixed lymphocyte reaction. Patients counted as tolerant after at least one year off all immunosuppression, enzymes not exceeding twice normal.

CD3+CD4+ and CD3+CD8+ cells were FACS-sorted from thawed unstimulated PBMCs. Germline CDR1 is SGDLS and CDR2 is YYNGEE. Trimming left V 8 bases short and J 0 bases short, with 8 bases between. The CDR3 is 12 residues long. Method: immunoSEQ multiplex PCR; TCRdb's copy keeps in-frame clones and lacks some. In the table there are under 35,000 clones, around 94% of which are singletons. Concerning this clone: The antigen is undetermined.

General observations from the study: Circulating graft-donor-reactive CD4 TCRbeta sequences fell significantly post-transplant in most of the 8 subjects.

The chain is built from TRBV9 and TRBJ1-1; D is possibly TRBD1 (5 bases). The sequencing used CD8+ T cells from blood, collected 12 months after liver transplant. This sequence originates from a human patient who received a liver transplant. The T cells may come from the graft donor. Here the CDR3 reads CASGGMNTEAFF. The CDR3 bases are TGTGCCAGTGGGGGGATGAACACTGAAGCTTTCTTT.